These T cell receptor beta chains were read from a single sample in a study of OX40 agonist ivuxolimab in advanced cancers. TCRdb keeps only in-frame clones here, not all; method: immunoSEQ multiplex PCR. The profile shows approximately 28,000 clones, approximately 89% of them singletons. This specimen consisted of CD4+ or CD8+ T cells sorted from blood, obtained in a trial of the OX40 agonist ivuxolimab. The source of these receptors is an adult with an advanced solid tumor such as melanoma, head and neck, liver or kidney cancer. CDR3s include the opening cysteine and the closing phenylalanine or tryptophan. D genes are given only for firm matches. Not every row has a clone size; where given, it reads once, few, many or a size class.

TRBV4-1	NA	TRBJ2-5	NA	CASSTTRGAGETQYF	TGCGCCAGCAGCACCACCAGGGGGGCGGGAGAGACCCAGTACTTC
TRBV6-5	NA	TRBJ2-1	NA	CASSGLLENEQFF	TGTGCCAGCAGTGGATTACTAGAGAATGAGCAGTTCTTC
TRBV27	NA	TRBJ1-2	NA	CASTLTAAGVYGYTF	TGTGCCAGCACCCTAACGGCGGCAGGCGTCTATGGCTACACCTTC
TRBV19	NA	TRBJ2-1	NA	CASSDDSNTYNEQFF	TGTGCCAGTAGTGATGATTCCAATACCTACAATGAGCAGTTCTTC
TRBV19	NA	TRBJ2-1	NA	CASSMRGDSYNEQFF	TGTGCCAGTAGTATGCGTGGGGACTCCTACAATGAGCAGTTCTTC
TRBV28	NA	TRBJ1-4	NA	CASSSPPGATNEKLFF	TGTGCCAGCAGCTCCCCCCCGGGCGCAACTAATGAAAAACTGTTTTTT
TRBV19	NA	TRBJ2-5	NA	CASSMRVQETQYF	TGTGCCAGTAGTATGAGAGTTCAAGAGACCCAGTACTTC
TRBV11-2	NA	TRBJ2-1	NA	CASSLATSSAIYNEQFF	TGTGCCAGCAGCTTAGCAACGTCTAGCGCCATCTACAATGAGCAGTTCTTC
TRBV7-2	NA	TRBJ1-1	NA	CASSLGEGSYTEAFF	TGTGCCAGCAGCTTAGGGGAGGGGTCTTACACTGAAGCTTTCTTT
TRBV4-1	TRBD2	TRBJ2-1	NA	CASSQTSVNEQFF	TGCGCCAGCAGCCAAACTAGCGTCAATGAGCAGTTCTTC
TRBV4-1	TRBD1	TRBJ1-2	NA	CASSQETRGRRLYGYTF	TGCGCCAGCAGCCAAGAGACGAGGGGGCGCCGGCTCTATGGCTACACCTTC
TRBV10-3	NA	TRBJ1-4	NA	CAISDLGGSTNEKLFF	TGTGCCATCAGTGACCTCGGGGGTAGTACTAATGAAAAACTGTTTTTT
TRBV5-4	TRBD1	TRBJ2-1	NA	CASSTGGNINEQFF	TGTGCCAGCAGTACAGGGGGTAATATCAATGAGCAGTTCTTC
TRBV10-1	NA	TRBJ2-7	NA	CASSDLRAPHEQYF	TGCGCCAGCAGTGATCTGAGGGCCCCCCACGAGCAGTACTTC
TRBV19	TRBD1	TRBJ2-7	NA	CASSISGQGNLHEQYF	TGTGCCAGTAGTATCTCAGGACAGGGGAATCTTCACGAGCAGTACTTC
TRBV5-1	NA	TRBJ2-1	NA	CASSLEGEPHNEQFF	TGCGCCAGCAGCTTGGAGGGGGAGCCGCACAATGAGCAGTTCTTC
TRBV6-5	NA	TRBJ2-3	NA	CASSLRGGGTDTQYF	TGTGCCAGCAGTTTGAGGGGGGGAGGCACAGATACGCAGTATTTT
TRBV14	NA	TRBJ1-1	NA	CASSLSRRLGAFF	TGTGCCAGCAGCCTGTCTCGGCGTCTTGGGGCTTTCTTT
TRBV2	TRBD1	TRBJ2-6	NA	CASRDPGQGPSGANVLTF	TGTGCCAGCAGGGATCCGGGACAGGGGCCTTCTGGGGCCAACGTCCTGACTTTC
TRBV10-3	TRBD2	TRBJ2-1	once	CAISGLAGTLYYNEQFF	TGTGCCATCAGTGGACTAGCGGGAACGTTGTACTACAATGAGCAGTTCTTC
TRBV7-7	TRBD2	TRBJ2-5	NA	CASSLQLAGEGETQYF	TGTGCTAGCAGCTTACAATTAGCGGGAGAGGGAGAGACCCAGTACTTC
TRBV19	NA	TRBJ2-1	NA	CASSMGRGNEQFF	TGTGCCAGTAGTATGGGTAGGGGAAATGAGCAGTTCTTC
TRBV18	TRBD1	TRBJ1-2	NA	CASSPEGAYGYTF	TGTGCCAGCTCACCAGAGGGGGCTTATGGCTACACCTTC
TRBV5-4	NA	TRBJ2-1	NA	CASSSPLTLGVNEQFF	TGTGCCAGCAGCTCACCCTTAACCCTAGGAGTCAATGAGCAGTTCTTC
TRBV11-2	TRBD2	TRBJ2-7	once	CASSLGSSGRLYEQYF	TGTGCCAGCAGCTTAGGGAGTAGCGGGAGGCTATACGAGCAGTACTTC
TRBV5-6	NA	TRBJ1-2	NA	CASSIGTFGYTF	TGTGCCAGCAGCATCGGGACATTTGGCTACACCTTC
TRBV10-3	NA	TRBJ1-5	NA	CATRDRDTFHF	TGTGCCACCAGGGACCGGGACACCTTCCATTTT
TRBV2	TRBD1	TRBJ2-1	NA	CASSVETGVYNEQFF	TGTGCCAGCAGTGTTGAGACAGGGGTCTACAATGAGCAGTTCTTC
TRBV2	NA	TRBJ2-1	NA	CASSLSRSHEQFF	TGTGCCAGCAGTCTGAGTAGGTCCCATGAGCAGTTCTTC
TRBV28	NA	TRBJ1-3	NA	CASKIPGSEIGNTIYF	TGTGCCAGCAAAATCCCCGGGTCGGAGATTGGAAACACCATATATTTT
TRBV7-9	TRBD2	TRBJ2-3	NA	CASSPRLAGGLSDTQYF	TGTGCCAGCAGCCCGCGGCTAGCGGGAGGGCTGTCAGATACGCAGTATTTT
TRBV5-1	NA	TRBJ1-3	NA	CASSQLGTGNTIYF	TGCGCCAGCAGCCAACTTGGTACTGGAAACACCATATATTTT
TRBV5-1	NA	TRBJ2-7	NA	CASNSGATSGEQYF	TGCGCCAGCAATTCTGGGGCCACCTCTGGCGAGCAGTACTTC
TRBV14	NA	TRBJ2-1	NA	CASSQVFRDNEQFF	TGTGCCAGCAGCCAAGTCTTCAGGGACAATGAGCAGTTCTTC
TRBV5-1	TRBD2	TRBJ2-6	NA	CASSLEGLRSGANVLTF	TGCGCCAGCAGCTTGGAGGGACTACGCTCTGGGGCCAACGTCCTGACTTTC
TRBV28	TRBD1	TRBJ1-1	NA	CASSLPGQGRTEAFF	TGTGCCAGCAGTTTACCCGGACAGGGTCGGACTGAAGCTTTCTTT
TRBV4-2	TRBD1	TRBJ1-2	NA	CASSPGQGGYGYTF	TGTGCCAGCAGCCCAGGACAGGGGGGATATGGCTACACCTTC
TRBV2	NA	TRBJ2-2	few	CASSETQLANTGELFF	TGTGCCAGCAGTGAAACACAATTAGCGAACACCGGGGAGCTGTTTTTT
TRBV29-1	NA	TRBJ2-1	NA	CSVSKAAYNEQFF	TGCAGCGTTTCCAAGGCGGCCTACAATGAGCAGTTCTTC
TRBV7-2	TRBD2	TRBJ2-7	NA	CASSLTSGRVYEQYF	TGTGCCAGCAGTCTAACTAGCGGGAGGGTTTACGAGCAGTACTTC
TRBV12-5	NA	TRBJ1-1	once	CASGRGWETEAFF	TGTGCTAGTGGCCGAGGGTGGGAAACTGAAGCTTTCTTT
TRBV5-6	NA	TRBJ2-2	NA	CASSSGPRSTGELFF	TGTGCCAGCAGCTCGGGCCCGAGGAGCACCGGGGAGCTGTTTTTT
TRBV14	TRBD1	TRBJ1-2	NA	CASSLRTGPNYGYTF	TGTGCCAGCAGCCTTCGGACAGGACCTAACTATGGCTACACCTTC
TRBV28	TRBD2	TRBJ2-7	once	CASSFLRLAEYSYEQYF	TGTGCCAGCAGTTTCCTCAGACTAGCGGAGTACTCCTACGAGCAGTACTTC
TRBV28	TRBD1	TRBJ2-3	NA	CASSSQGADTQYF	TGTGCCAGCAGTTCTCAGGGGGCAGATACGCAGTATTTT
TRBV19	TRBD2	TRBJ2-1	NA	CASSGLAGVVEQFF	TGTGCCAGTAGTGGACTAGCGGGAGTAGTTGAGCAGTTCTTC
TRBV19	TRBD1	TRBJ1-4	NA	CASGDRGPGNEKLFF	TGTGCCAGTGGGGACAGGGGGCCTGGGAATGAAAAACTGTTTTTT
TRBV7-9	TRBD1	TRBJ2-1	NA	CASSLAGTGYYNEQFF	TGTGCCAGCAGCTTAGCTGGGACAGGGTATTACAATGAGCAGTTCTTC
TRBV6-5	TRBD1	TRBJ2-2	once	CASSRDRGIGELFF	TGTGCCAGCAGTCGGGACAGGGGTATCGGGGAGCTGTTTTTT
TRBV6-1	NA	TRBJ1-5	NA	CASSELWEVSNQPQHF	TGTGCCAGCAGTGAGCTGTGGGAAGTAAGCAATCAGCCCCAGCATTTT
TRBV29-1	NA	TRBJ1-3	NA	CSVDTGRHGNTIYF	TGCAGCGTTGATACAGGCAGACATGGAAACACCATATATTTT
TRBV5-1	NA	TRBJ1-1	once	CASSLEQGFNTEAFF	TGCGCCAGCAGCTTGGAACAGGGCTTCAACACTGAAGCTTTCTTT
TRBV2	NA	TRBJ2-1	NA	CASSSGSGQFF	TGTGCCAGCAGTTCAGGCTCTGGGCAGTTCTTC
TRBV7-6	NA	TRBJ2-1	NA	CASSLRATYPANEQFF	TGTGCCAGCAGCTTAAGGGCCACATACCCCGCCAATGAGCAGTTCTTC
TRBV6-1	NA	TRBJ2-5	NA	CASRVQGPETQYF	TGTGCCAGCAGGGTTCAGGGTCCGGAGACCCAGTACTTC
TRBV7-2	TRBD1	TRBJ2-1	NA	CASSRTQGGEQFF	TGTGCCAGCAGCCGAACACAGGGGGGTGAGCAGTTCTTC
TRBV2	NA	TRBJ1-1	NA	CASRGFRGTEAFF	TGTGCCAGCAGGGGGTTCCGAGGGACTGAAGCTTTCTTT
TRBV5-1	NA	TRBJ2-5	NA	CASSLAQVEAYETQYF	TGCGCCAGCAGCTTGGCGCAGGTCGAGGCTTACGAGACCCAGTACTTC
TRBV4-2	NA	TRBJ2-5	NA	CASSPHPIPGKETQYF	TGTGCCAGCAGCCCCCACCCGATCCCCGGGAAGGAGACCCAGTACTTC
TRBV7-2	NA	TRBJ1-1	once	CASSSTGVTEAFF	TGTGCCAGCAGCTCGACTGGGGTCACTGAAGCTTTCTTT